Shown below are 14 T cell receptor beta chains from a single sample sequenced in a study of blood T cell repertoires in COVID-19. Using immunoSEQ multiplex PCR, the repertoire was profiled, and TCRdb retains in-frame clones only, with some absent. The sample includes roughly 390,000 clones, around 87% seen only once; the top ten take roughly 10%. The specimen sequenced was peripheral blood. These receptor sequences come from a woman aged 25 to 39 with COVID-19, enrolled during active disease.

The chain links TRBV5-6 to TRBJ2-7, with a possible D match to TRBD2 (6 bases). Trimming removed 3 bases at V and 0 bases at J, with 7 bases between. The CDR3 length is 13 residues. CDR1 is SGHDT and CDR2 is YYEEEE in the germline V gene. The CDR3 bases are TGTGCCAGCAGCTACGGGAGCTCCTACGAGCAGTACTTC. This encodes CASSYGSSYEQYF.

V is TRBV4-2 and J is TRBJ2-5; 9 nucleotides agree with TRBD2. CDR3 length: 16 amino acids. The germline CDR1 and CDR2 sequences are LGHNA and YNFKEQ. Trimming cost V 2 bases and J 4 bases; bases outside gene matches: 8. CDR3 bases: TGTGCCAGCAGCCAAACCTCAGCGGGGGGTAGAGAGACCCAGTACTTC. Protein product: CASSQTSAGGRETQYF.

The CDR3 here is CASSPRTGGNTIYF. The CDR3 nucleotides read TGTGCCAGCAGCCCGAGGACAGGGGGAAACACCATATATTTT. The gene calls are TRBV7-8 and TRBJ1-3, with 8 bases aligning to TRBD1. Per germline, CDR1 SGHVS and CDR2 FQNEAQ. This CDR3 comprises 14 residues. Losses at the gene ends were 5 bases for V and 4 bases for J; bases not matched to a gene: 4.

The CDR3, as DNA: TGTGCCAGCAGCCCCGGGACAGGGGGCAATCAGCCCCAGCATTTT. This sequence encodes CASSPGTGGNQPQHF. This chain connects TRBV7-2 to TRBJ1-5; 10 nucleotides align to TRBD1. This CDR3 contains 15 residues. Germline-derived CDR1 and CDR2 are SGHTA and FQGNSA. The trim removed 5 bases at V and 2 bases at J, leaving 3 bases unmatched.

This chain uses TRBV9 with TRBJ1-1; TRBD1 agrees at 9 bases. The germline V gene has CDR1 SGDLS and CDR2 YYNGEE. The CDR3 is made up of 14 amino acids. J lost 5 bases, V lost 4 bases, and 6 bases had no gene match. The CDR3 here is CASSPGQGGTEAFF. DNA for the CDR3: TGTGCCAGCAGCCCGGGACAGGGAGGAACTGAAGCTTTCTTT.

The J gene is TRBJ1-2, the V gene TRBV6-5, with D maybe TRBD1 (6 bases). Germline CDR1 reads MNHEY; CDR2 reads SVGAGI. This CDR3 comprises 13 residues. V gave up 5 bases and J gave up 11 bases, with 18 bases separating them. In DNA form, the CDR3 reads TGTGCCAGCAGTCCCCCCGGGACATTACGTTACACCTTC. It specifies CASSPPGTLRYTF.

This chain connects TRBV7-9 to TRBJ1-1; D gene unclear. The CDR3 spans 15 residues. Germline V CDR1 and CDR2: SEHNR, FQNEAQ (reference sequence). With 2 bases removed from V and 1 base from J, the gap between germline ends came to 11 bases. The CDR3 loop is CASSLQRQENTEAFF. The CDR3 DNA is TGTGCCAGCAGCTTACAACGGCAGGAGAACACTGAAGCTTTCTTT.

V and J are TRBV13 and TRBJ2-7, with 11 bases aligning to TRBD2. CDR3 length: 15 residues. The V and J ends lost 4 bases and 2 bases, in that order; junction bases with no gene match: 4. Germline V gives CDR1 PRHDT, CDR2 FYEKMQ (reference sequence). This CDR3 reads CASSSGTSGTYEQYF. The CDR3 nucleotides are TGTGCCAGCAGCTCCGGGACTAGCGGAACCTACGAGCAGTACTTC. Drawing the rest from reference TRBV13 and TRBJ2-7, the complete variable domain is AAGVIQSPRHLIKEKRETATLKCYPIPRHDTVYWYQQGPGQDPQFLISFYEKMQSDKGSIPDRFSAQQFSDYHSELNMSSLELGDSALYFCASSSGTSGTYEQYFGPGTRLTVT.

The chain combines TRBV28 with TRBJ2-7; 9 bases align to TRBD2. CDR1 is MDHEN and CDR2 is SYDVKM in the germline V gene. CDR3 size: 15 residues. Trimming removed 1 base from V and 4 bases from J; junction bases left unmatched: 5. This chain's CDR3 is CASSLLGTSRYEQYF. CDR3 DNA: TGTGCCAGCAGTTTATTGGGGACTAGCAGGTACGAGCAGTACTTC.

The chain carries TRBV28 and TRBJ2-5; 10 positions agree with TRBD1. This CDR3 is built from 15 residues. Germline CDR1 and CDR2: MDHEN and SYDVKM. With 4 bases clipped from V and 5 bases from J, the junction kept 7 bases outside the gene matches. CDR3 DNA sequence: TGTGCCAGCAGTTCCCGAGGGACAGGGGTTGAGACCCAGTACTTC. Translating gives CASSSRGTGVETQYF. The full variable domain, completed using reference TRBV28 and TRBJ2-5, is DVKVTQSSRYLVKRTGEKVFLECVQDMDHENMFWYRQDPGLGLRLIYFSYDVKMKEKGDIPEGYSVSREKKERFSLILESASTNQTSMYLCASSSRGTGVETQYFGPGTRLLVL.

This clone appeared once. This rearrangement joins TRBV7-8 to TRBJ2-1, with D possibly being TRBD1 (5 bases). CDR1 is SGHVS, CDR2 FQNEAQ, per germline. V shed 4 bases and J shed 0 bases, with 16 bases lying between them. This CDR3 spans 17 amino acids. CDR3 coding DNA: TGTGCCAGCAGCTCAGGGAATCCCTCGAGCTCCTACAATGAGCAGTTCTTC. This sequence encodes CASSSGNPSSSYNEQFF.

The chain joins TRBV28 to TRBJ2-3; D uncertain. Germline V gives CDR1 MDHEN, CDR2 SYDVKM. Trimming took off 1 base at V and 0 bases at J, with 11 bases between the two ends. The CDR3 is 16 residues long. The CDR3 region has the DNA TGTGCCAGCAGTTTATATCCCCGGGTCAGCACAGATACGCAGTATTTT. This encodes CASSLYPRVSTDTQYF.

The chain employs TRBV6-6 and TRBJ1-3; D is perhaps TRBD1 (5 bases). The germline gives CDR1 MNHNY, CDR2 SVGAGI (reference sequence). V was shortened by 4 bases and J by 0 bases, with 13 bases between the two germline ends. CDR3 length equals 16 residues. This chain's CDR3 is CASSFSTEHSGNTIYF. In DNA, the CDR3 is TGTGCCAGCAGTTTCTCGACAGAACACTCTGGAAACACCATATATTTT.

A remark on this clone: This sample includes further DNA sequences coding for the same CDR3. This chain links TRBV9 with TRBJ2-7, with 10 nucleotides matching TRBD2. CDR3 length: 15 residues. With 2 bases clipped from V and 5 bases from J, the junction kept 7 bases outside the gene matches. CDR1 is SGDLS and CDR2 is YYNGEE in the germline V gene. CDR3 sequence: CASSVGAGGPHEQYF. The DNA of the CDR3 is TGTGCCAGCAGCGTGGGAGCGGGAGGGCCCCACGAGCAGTACTTC.